This TCR beta chain was obtained from a study of post-analysis software for immune sequencing data. Sequencing libraries made from TCR beta cDNA carried unique molecular identifiers. MiXCR was run by TCRdb on the PCR reads, yielding one entry per CDR3 protein. The sample comprises around 710,000 distinct CDR3 sequences, under 60% of which are singletons, and 4.9% rests with the top ten. Trimming took 1 base from V and 2 from J, leaving 11 bases between them. Germline V gene lookup returns CDR1 SGHTA and CDR2 FQGNSA. This CDR3 is 15 amino acids long. Findings and caveats of the study: TRBV segments more frequent in patients than in controls numbered about five and included TRBV5-6, TRBV5-1 and TRBV20-1.

Concerning this clonotype: What it binds is not known.

The sequenced material came from blood. This receptor was obtained from a girl aged 10 to 17 with multiple sclerosis. The genes are TRBV7-2 and TRBJ1-1, with D possibly matching TRBD1 (6 bases). The CDR3 coding sequence is TGTGCCAGCAGCTTAGGACAGGCATACAACACTGAAGCTTTCTTT. It encodes CASSLGQAYNTEAFF.